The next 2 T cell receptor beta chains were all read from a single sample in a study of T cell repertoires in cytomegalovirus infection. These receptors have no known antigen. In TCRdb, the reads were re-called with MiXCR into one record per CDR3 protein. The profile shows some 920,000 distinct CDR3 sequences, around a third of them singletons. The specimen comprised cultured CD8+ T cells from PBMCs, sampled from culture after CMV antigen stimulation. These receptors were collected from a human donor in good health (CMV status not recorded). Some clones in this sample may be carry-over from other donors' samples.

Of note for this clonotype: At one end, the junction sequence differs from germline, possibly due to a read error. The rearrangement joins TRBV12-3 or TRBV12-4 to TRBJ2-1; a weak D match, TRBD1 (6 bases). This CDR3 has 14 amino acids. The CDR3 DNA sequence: TGTACCAGCAGCCGAGGGGGACGATACAATGAGCAGTTCTTC. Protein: CTSSRGGRYNEQFF.

The CDR3 reads CASSEPPGQGPRSYNSPLHF. In DNA form, the CDR3 reads TGTGCCAGCAGTGAGCCACCGGGACAGGGCCCCCGCTCCTATAATTCACCCCTCCACTTT. This chain links TRBV6-6 with TRBJ1-6; 9 positions agree with TRBD1. Looked up from germline, CDR1 is MNHNY and CDR2 is SVGAGI (reference sequence). Trimming at V came to 5 bases and at J to 0 bases, leaving 14 bases not matched to a gene. The CDR3 spans 20 residues.